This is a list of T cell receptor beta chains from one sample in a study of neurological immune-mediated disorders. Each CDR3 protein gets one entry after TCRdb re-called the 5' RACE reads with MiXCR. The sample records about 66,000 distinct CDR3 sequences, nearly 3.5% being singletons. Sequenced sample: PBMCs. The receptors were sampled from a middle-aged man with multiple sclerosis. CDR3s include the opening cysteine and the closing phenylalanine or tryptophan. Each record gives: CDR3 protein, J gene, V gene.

CSASGAEQPQHF TRBJ1-5 TRBV20-1
CASRRDRGTHGYTF TRBJ1-2 TRBV21-1
CSVEDLGGKNLQYF TRBJ2-4 TRBV29-1
CASSLGGGMSTDTQYF TRBJ2-3 TRBV5-6
CASSLRGADTEAFF TRBJ1-1 TRBV7-3
CSARGEMGPNQPQHF TRBJ1-5 TRBV20-1
CSARETGAGPLHF TRBJ1-6 TRBV20-1
CASSSGLRGRGAGELFF TRBJ2-2 TRBV5-6
CASSVAGNLGEAFF TRBJ1-1 TRBV6-1
CASSWGRAGDSNEQFF TRBJ2-1 TRBV7-7
CASGGGETQYF TRBJ2-5 TRBV10-2
CASSLGQPPYEQYF TRBJ2-7 TRBV5-6
CASSPRGLSSYEQYF TRBJ2-7 TRBV7-8
CASSEWGYSSYNEQFF TRBJ2-1 TRBV25-1
CASSVGAGYGYTF TRBJ1-2 TRBV9
CASSLERGLTDTQYF TRBJ2-3 TRBV12-3/TRBV12-4
CASSPRDRQNTEAFF TRBJ1-1 TRBV5-5
CASSLGSETYGYTF TRBJ1-2 TRBV5-1
CASSLAGTGSTDTQYF TRBJ2-3 TRBV5-1
CASSPADRLSYEQYF TRBJ2-7 TRBV18
CSAATSGRTDTQYF TRBJ2-3 TRBV20-1
CATSRDILGQPQHF TRBJ1-5 TRBV15
CASSPSGGAAYNEQFF TRBJ2-1 TRBV7-8
CASSPQGRPGTQYF TRBJ2-5 TRBV12-3/TRBV12-4
CSARRGGAGRFETQYF TRBJ2-5 TRBV20-1
CAISERAAGNEKLFF TRBJ1-4 TRBV10-3
CSARQSSGANVLTF TRBJ2-6 TRBV20-1
CSARKAGGGRDTQYF TRBJ2-3 TRBV20-1
CASSQGGARTTEAFF TRBJ1-1 TRBV3-1
CASSPQGAVEKLFF TRBJ1-4 TRBV25-1
CSARDPRGLVEKLFF TRBJ1-4 TRBV20-1
CASSRDSGGNEKLFF TRBJ1-4 TRBV5-1
CASSYSGDRVENTIYF TRBJ1-3 TRBV6-5
CASSSRVQSHTGELFF TRBJ2-2 TRBV7-6
CASRGLAGGMETQYF TRBJ2-5 TRBV12-3/TRBV12-4
CASSPGEGRGQFF TRBJ2-1 TRBV5-1
CSVVRTGESNYGYTF TRBJ1-2 TRBV29-1
CASSLIRGTGPNYGYTF TRBJ1-2 TRBV27
CSAPSAGRGNEQFF TRBJ2-1 TRBV20-1
CASTIQPEWGGYTF TRBJ1-2 TRBV12-3/TRBV12-4
CSAMDREQPQHF TRBJ1-5 TRBV20-1
CASSAVDTVGNEQFF TRBJ2-1 TRBV2
CASSSRQADEAFF TRBJ1-1 TRBV6-5
CASSQDRGHEQYF TRBJ2-7 TRBV3-1
CASSLLGGIMNTEAFF TRBJ1-1 TRBV5-1
CAISSRGQGELYGYTF TRBJ1-2 TRBV10-3
CASSSRDPQYF TRBJ2-3 TRBV12-3/TRBV12-4
CASSSPGDTYGETQYF TRBJ2-5 TRBV5-1
CASSLRDGQIRDTQYF TRBJ2-3 TRBV7-8
CSAREYLGGANTGELFF TRBJ2-2 TRBV20-1
CASSQDGGGLREQFF TRBJ2-1 TRBV14
CAISESRGNGYTF TRBJ1-2 TRBV10-3
CSAREARGGTDTQYF TRBJ2-3 TRBV20-1
CSARPGAEETQYF TRBJ2-5 TRBV20-1
CATSRVGSSYEQYF TRBJ2-7 TRBV15
CASSQAGAGNQPQHF TRBJ1-5 TRBV18
CASSPDSDTDTQYF TRBJ2-3 TRBV5-5
CAIGWEISGNTIYF TRBJ1-3 TRBV10-3
CASNKRAESSYEQYF TRBJ2-7 TRBV7-9
CASSVSDGRNEKLFF TRBJ1-4 TRBV5-1